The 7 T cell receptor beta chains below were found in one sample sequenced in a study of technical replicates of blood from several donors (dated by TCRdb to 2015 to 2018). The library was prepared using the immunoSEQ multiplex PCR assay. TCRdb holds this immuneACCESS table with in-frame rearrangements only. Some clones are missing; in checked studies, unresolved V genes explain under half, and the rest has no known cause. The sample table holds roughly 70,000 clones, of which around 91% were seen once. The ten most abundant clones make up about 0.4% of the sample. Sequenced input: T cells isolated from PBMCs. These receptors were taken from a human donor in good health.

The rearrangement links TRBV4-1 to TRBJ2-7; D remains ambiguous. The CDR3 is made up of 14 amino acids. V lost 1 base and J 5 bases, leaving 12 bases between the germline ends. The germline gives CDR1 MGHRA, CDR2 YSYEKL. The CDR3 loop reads CASSQGLRSHEQYF. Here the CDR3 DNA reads TGCGCCAGCAGCCAAGGTCTGCGGTCCCACGAGCAGTACTTC.

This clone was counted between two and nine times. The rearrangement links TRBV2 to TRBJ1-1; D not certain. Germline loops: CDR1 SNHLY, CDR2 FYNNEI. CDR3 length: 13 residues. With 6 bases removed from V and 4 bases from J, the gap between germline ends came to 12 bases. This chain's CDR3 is CASRPDGGTEAFF. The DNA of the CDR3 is TGTGCCAGCAGACCAGACGGCGGCACTGAAGCTTTCTTT. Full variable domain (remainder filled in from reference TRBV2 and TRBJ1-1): EPEVTQTPSHQVTQMGQEVILRCVPISNHLYFYWYRQILGQKVEFLVSFYNNEISEKSEIFDDQFSVERPDGSNFTLKIRSTKLEDSAMYFCASRPDGGTEAFFGQGTRLTVV.

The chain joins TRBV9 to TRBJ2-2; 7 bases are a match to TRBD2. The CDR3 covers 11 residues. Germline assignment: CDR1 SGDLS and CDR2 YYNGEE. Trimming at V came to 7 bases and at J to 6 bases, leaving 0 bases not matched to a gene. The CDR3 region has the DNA TGTGCCAGCGGGAGGGCCGGGGAGCTGTTTTTT. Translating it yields CASGRAGELFF. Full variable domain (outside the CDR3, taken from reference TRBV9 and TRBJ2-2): DSGVTQTPKHLITATGQRVTLRCSPRSGDLSVYWYQQSLDQGLQFLIQYYNGEERAKGNILERFSAQQFPDLHSELNLSSLELGDSALYFCASGRAGELFFGEGSRLTVL.

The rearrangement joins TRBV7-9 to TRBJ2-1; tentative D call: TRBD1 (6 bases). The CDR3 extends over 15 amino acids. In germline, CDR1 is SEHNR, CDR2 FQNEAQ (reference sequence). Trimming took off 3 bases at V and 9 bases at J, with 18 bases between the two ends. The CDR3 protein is CASSFRDTAWGEQFF. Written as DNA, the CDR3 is TGTGCCAGCAGCTTCCGGGACACAGCGTGGGGTGAGCAGTTCTTC.

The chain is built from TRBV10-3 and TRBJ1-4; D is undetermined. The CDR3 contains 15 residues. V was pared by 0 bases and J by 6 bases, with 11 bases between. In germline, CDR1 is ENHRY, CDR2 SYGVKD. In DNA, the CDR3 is TGTGCCATCAGTGAGTCAGTACGGCAGGATGAAAAACTGTTTTTT. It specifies CAISESVRQDEKLFF.

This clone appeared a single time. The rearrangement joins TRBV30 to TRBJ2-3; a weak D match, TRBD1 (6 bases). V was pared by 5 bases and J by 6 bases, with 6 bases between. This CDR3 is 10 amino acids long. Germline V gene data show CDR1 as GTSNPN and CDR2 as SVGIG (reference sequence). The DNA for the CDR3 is TGTGCCTGGGGGGGCGATACGCAGTATTTT. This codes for CAWGGDTQYF.

DNA of the CDR3: TGCAGTGCCAATCAGGGGATTGAAGCTTTCTTT. It translates to CSANQGIEAFF. V is TRBV20-1 and J is TRBJ1-1, with a possible D match to TRBD1 (6 bases). CDR3 length equals 11 residues. Trimming stripped 6 bases from V and 7 bases from J, with 12 bases between. Germline CDR1 is DFQATT and CDR2 is SNEGSKA (reference sequence).